The clone carrying this TCR beta chain was detected many times. TCRdb re-called the PCR reads via MiXCR. Of about 22,000 clones listed, 15% to 20% are singletons. These data are taken from a study of metastatic and nonmetastatic thyroid tumors. No treatment had been given to any patient before thyroid surgery. This CDR3 has 14 residues. The ends lost 7 bases at V and 0 bases at J; junction bases unmatched: 6. CDR1 is LGHDT and CDR2 is YNNKEL in the germline V gene (reference sequence). The specimen was adjacent normal tissue. The rearrangement uses TRBV3-1 and TRBJ2-7; TRBD2 aligns across 7 bases. The source of this sequence is a male donor with papillary thyroid cancer or a benign thyroid nodule (not recorded which). Some clones in this sample may be carry-over from other donors' samples. The CDR3 nucleotides read TGTGCCAGCACCACAGCGGGGACCTCCTACGAGCAGTACTTC. Translated: CASTTAGTSYEQYF.